This T cell receptor beta chain was sequenced during a study of blood T cell repertoires in COVID-19 (TCRdb year 2020). For context, the study as a whole: The collaborator samples originated in the United States, Italy and Spain and spanned the acute and convalescent phases of COVID-19. Where available, HLA class I and class II types were taken from metadata supplied by the sample provider and were not determined by assay-based typing. Nearly every sample came with metadata listing a de-identified subject ID, COVID-19 status, age in years and sex. Samples were obtained from the ongoing ImmuneRACE study (first 160 participants) and from roughly 1,300 subjects provided by 6 global collaborators. The prospective study material was composed of cDNA or gDNA derived from T cells, B-cell-depleted T cells, or PBMCs. The repertoires were released in a freely available public database meant as a resource for research on the immune response to SARS-CoV-2. The dataset comprised deeply sampled blood TCRbeta repertoires from subjects exposed to, actively infected with, or recovered from COVID-19.

At one collaborating source in Seattle, patients were enrolled during active infection and were followed longitudinally through the course of disease. Whole blood was collected in K2EDTA tubes by collaborating institutions according to the institutions' own protocols. For TCRbeta analysis, collaborators shipped samples in one of three forms: frozen whole blood, isolated PBMCs, or DNA extracted from either of those sample types. TCRbeta CDR3 regions were amplified from genomic DNA by means of the immunoSEQ Assay, a bias-controlled multiplex PCR. The study's processing was this. The number of nucleated cells in each sample was estimated from the amplification of reference gene primers within the assay. To quantify the absolute abundance of each unique TCRbeta CDR3 rearrangement, sequence reads were collapsed and filtered. Productive Simpson clonality was computed per sample as the square root of Simpson's diversity index over productive rearrangements. TCRdb took over this immuneACCESS table, retaining in-frame rearrangements with V and J assigned. Such tables are incomplete; in checked studies, under half of the missing clones stem from an unresolved V gene, and the remainder is unexplained. Clonal size and the V and J genes are those of that table, whereas D and trimming came from the DNA. The sample has approximately 350,000 clones on record, around nine tenths of them singletons. The ten largest clones add up to 7% to 8% of the sample.

As for this clone: The specificity of this receptor is unknown. Base qualities are not at hand, and no much larger clone is one base apart.

The germline V gene provides CDR1 KGHSH and CDR2 LQKENI. Inclusive of the bounding cysteine and phenylalanine, the CDR3 is 15 residues long. Of the read, only the CDR3 DNA is kept; its 45 bases are in frame from base 1. Unmatched junction bases come to 5, with V trimmed by 5 bases and J by 4 bases. General findings and caveats noted by the study authors: Clinical and demographic metadata were provided uncurated, with the amount varying by source and participant.

The sequenced material came from peripheral blood. The chain links TRBV18 with TRBJ1-3; TRBD1 agrees with 10 junctional bases. The receptor was isolated from a woman in her seventies with COVID-19, enrolled during active disease. The bases read TGTGCCAGCTCATCGGGACAGGGGATAGGAAACACCATATATTTT. Its protein is CASSSGQGIGNTIYF.